The clone carrying this T cell receptor beta chain was found a few times. The sample originates from a study of cytomegalovirus exposure and HLA in healthy donors. The CDR3 contains 13 residues. Germline values: CDR1 MDHEN, CDR2 SYDVKM. Trimming pared 3 bases from V and 8 bases from J, leaving 11 bases between. The PCR had 60 Vbeta and 13 Jbeta primers. Sequencing was performed with immunoSEQ multiplex PCR; in TCRdb, only in-frame clones are kept and a portion is missing. The sample has 150,000 to 200,000 clones; 75% are singletons. The source material was PBMCs. The origin of this receptor is a man younger than 30 in good health and CMV-seropositive. The genes are TRBV28 and TRBJ1-5, with D possibly being TRBD1 (6 bases). CDR3 region: CASSFPPGEPQHF. The CDR3 coding sequence is TGTGCCAGCAGTTTTCCGCCAGGGGAGCCCCAGCATTTT.